The 17 T cell receptor beta chains below all came from one sample that was sequenced in a study of T cell responses to AZD1222 COVID-19 vaccine. Repertoires were generated with immunoSEQ multiplex PCR, while TCRdb's copy carries only in-frame clones and drops some. This sample has roughly 110,000 clones, with around 90% found just once. Source: peripheral blood, taken 28 days after the second AZD1222 dose. The receptors here all came from an adult who received the AZD1222 COVID-19 vaccine.

The chain employs TRBV5-8 and TRBJ1-4; no clear D gene. This CDR3 is built from 19 residues. The germline gives CDR1 SGHTS, CDR2 YDEGEE. Trimming cost V 0 bases and J 4 bases, with 22 bases left between them. CDR3 amino acids: CASSLGAGFGSALNEKLFF. The CDR3 nucleotides are TGTGCCAGCAGCTTGGGGGCCGGGTTCGGGTCAGCCCTTAATGAAAAACTGTTTTTT.

This sequence joins TRBV20-1 and TRBJ2-7; the D gene is possibly TRBD2 (5 bases). The V end lost 6 bases, the J end lost 2 bases, and 14 bases lay between the germline ends. Germline V gene sequence: CDR1 DFQATT, CDR2 SNEGSKA (reference sequence). CDR3 length: 13 residues. CDR3 protein: CSASRPGTYEQYF. DNA for the CDR3: TGCAGTGCGAGTCGTCCGGGAACCTACGAGCAGTACTTC.

V gene TRBV5-5 combines with J gene TRBJ2-7; weak D call: TRBD1 (6 bases). The CDR3 is 15 residues long. Trimming removed 1 base from V and 6 bases from J, with 17 bases in between. CDR1 is SGHKS and CDR2 is YYEKEE in the germline V gene (reference sequence). The CDR3 loop is CASSLPPGEGSEQYF. In nucleotides, the CDR3 is TGTGCCAGCAGCTTGCCCCCAGGGGAAGGGTCCGAGCAGTACTTC.

The chain is built from TRBV7-9 and TRBJ2-7; D unresolved. The CDR3 length is 14 residues. Trimming shortened V by 5 bases and J by 5 bases, and 16 bases separated the two germline ends. Per germline, CDR1 SEHNR and CDR2 FQNEAQ (reference sequence). The CDR3, as DNA: TGTGCCAGCAGCCCGGAGTTGGTGCGCGACGAGCAGTACTTC. Protein sequence: CASSPELVRDEQYF.

The chain joins TRBV5-1 to TRBJ2-7, with 8 bases that match TRBD1. CDR3 length: 14 amino acids. J lost 0 bases, V lost 5 bases, and 4 bases had no gene match. Per the germline V gene, CDR1 is SGHRS and CDR2 is YFSETQ. The CDR3 spells CASRGQASSYEQYF. The CDR3 region has the DNA TGCGCCAGCAGGGGACAGGCGAGCTCCTACGAGCAGTACTTC.

The CDR3 sequence is CASSQGLPVGGETQYF. DNA for the CDR3: TGTGCCAGCAGCCAAGGCCTCCCGGTGGGGGGAGAGACCCAGTACTTC. The rearrangement uses TRBV14 and TRBJ2-5; D is perhaps TRBD2 (6 bases). The CDR3 sequence is 16 residues long. Trimming took off 1 base at V and 4 bases at J, with 16 bases between the two ends. Looked up from germline, CDR1 is SGHDN and CDR2 is FVKESK.

To note about this clone: One junction end disagrees with the germline gene, perhaps due to a read error. The gene calls are TRBV7-7 and TRBJ2-7; perhaps TRBD2 as D (7 bases). The CDR3 runs to 15 residues. The V gene's germline CDR1 is SSHAT and CDR2 FNYEAQ (reference sequence). The CDR3 bases are TGTGCTAGCAGCTTTGGGGGAGGGGGGAGTTCCGAGCAGTACTTC. It codes for CASSFGGGGSSEQYF.

The chain carries TRBV20-1 and TRBJ1-1; possible D gene TRBD1, 5 bases. The CDR3 covers 11 residues. Trimming removed 6 bases at V and 10 bases at J, with 15 bases between. Germline V gene sequence: CDR1 DFQATT, CDR2 SNEGSKA (reference sequence). The CDR3, as DNA: TGCAGTGCATTTACAGGTCTAGGAGCTTTCTTT. Its translation: CSAFTGLGAFF.

The V call is TRBV6-2 or TRBV6-3, the J call TRBJ1-1; D perhaps matches TRBD1 (5 bases). The CDR3 covers 18 residues. V was trimmed by 4 bases and J by 3 bases, leaving 24 bases between them. The germline V gene encodes CDR1 MNHEY and CDR2 SVGEGT. The CDR3 nucleotides read TGTGCCAGCAGTTCCAGCCAGGGTGTCAGGTACTTGGACACTGAAGCTTTCTTT. The encoded protein is CASSSSQGVRYLDTEAFF.

This clone occurred once. V is TRBV9 and J is TRBJ2-3; 10 bases fit TRBD2. The length of the CDR3 is 16 residues. V lost 2 bases to trimming and J lost 3 bases; unmatched junction nucleotides: 6. Germline V CDR1 and CDR2: SGDLS, YYNGEE. DNA of the CDR3: TGTGCCAGCAGCGTCCTAGCGGGGGAAGATACAGATACGCAGTATTTT. Amino acid sequence: CASSVLAGEDTDTQYF. The full variable domain, completed using reference TRBV9 and TRBJ2-3, is DSGVTQTPKHLITATGQRVTLRCSPRSGDLSVYWYQQSLDQGLQFLIQYYNGEERAKGNILERFSAQQFPDLHSELNLSSLELGDSALYFCASSVLAGEDTDTQYFGPGTRLTVL.

Comment on this clone: The junction shows a germline mismatch at one end, possibly a read error. V usage is TRBV7-7 and J usage is TRBJ2-1; maybe TRBD2 (7 bases). Per germline, CDR1 SSHAT and CDR2 FNYEAQ (reference sequence). The CDR3 contains 16 residues. CDR3 sequence reads: CASSSRFAGALNEQFF. CDR3 DNA sequence: TGTGCTAGCAGCTCCCGGTTTGCGGGGGCCCTGAATGAGCAGTTCTTC. Drawing the rest from reference TRBV7-7 and TRBJ2-1, the complete variable domain is GAGVSQSPRYKVTKRGQDVTLRCDPISSHATLYWYQQALGQGPEFLTYFNYEAQPDKSGLPSDRFSAERPEGSISTLTIQRTEQRDSAMYRCASSSRFAGALNEQFFGPGTRLTVL.

The rearrangement links TRBV4-1 to TRBJ1-2, with D possibly TRBD1 on 5 matching bases. The CDR3 contains 14 residues. The germline gives CDR1 MGHRA, CDR2 YSYEKL. Trimming removed 4 bases from V and 4 bases from J, with 13 bases in between. For the CDR3, the DNA is TGCGCCAGCAGCCCAGGACGTGGGGGCTATGGCTACACCTTC. Protein: CASSPGRGGYGYTF.

The chain joins TRBV9 to TRBJ1-4, with no clear D. The CDR3 sequence is 15 residues long. CDR1 SGDLS and CDR2 YYNGEE come from the germline V gene. The V end was cut by 0 bases, the J end by 5 bases, with 11 bases between. The CDR3 here is CASSVATAGNEKLFF. Here the CDR3 DNA reads TGTGCCAGCAGCGTAGCTACCGCCGGCAATGAAAAACTGTTTTTT.

The V gene is TRBV6-2 or TRBV6-3, the J gene TRBJ1-1; TRBD1 matches at 8 bases. CDR1 is MNHEY and CDR2 is SVGEGT in the germline V gene. V was clipped by 1 base and J by 11 bases; unmatched bases: 3. This CDR3 spans 12 amino acids. CDR3 sequence (DNA): TGTGCCAGCAGTTACTGGACAGGGAGGGCTTTCTTT. Translated, it gives CASSYWTGRAFF.

This chain links TRBV7-8 with TRBJ2-5, with a weak D call TRBD1 (6 bases). The length of the CDR3 is 16 residues. Germline V CDR1 and CDR2: SGHVS, FQNEAQ. V was pared by 4 bases and J by 2 bases, with 17 bases between. Written as DNA, the CDR3 is TGTGCCAGCAGCTCGGACCCTCGGACAGTACAAGAGACCCAGTACTTC. Its protein product is CASSSDPRTVQETQYF.

The chain carries TRBV18 and TRBJ1-3, with TRBD1 matching over 10 bases. J lost 2 bases, V lost 3 bases, and 7 bases had no gene match. The CDR3 covers 17 residues. Per the germline V gene, CDR1 is KGHSH and CDR2 is LQKENI. The CDR3 sequence is CASSPNLGTGAGNTIYF. CDR3 nucleotides: TGTGCCAGCTCACCTAACCTTGGGACAGGGGCTGGAAACACCATATATTTT.

By proportion, this clone is medium-sized (0.01 to 0.1%). The J gene is TRBJ2-1, the V gene TRBV5-8; D not certain. V was trimmed by 0 bases and J by 0 bases, leaving 10 bases between them. CDR1 SGHTS and CDR2 YDEGEE come from the germline V gene. The CDR3 loop spans 16 amino acids. CDR3 nucleotide sequence: TGTGCCAGCAGCTTGGGAACGCAGACCTCCTACAATGAGCAGTTCTTC. Its protein is CASSLGTQTSYNEQFF.